The subject of this entry is one T cell receptor (beta chain). Its antigen remains unidentified. The data were obtained in a study of PD-L1 blockade in urothelial cancer. Study in general: Blood analysis was done at 3 weeks (second dose) and 6 weeks after treatment began. Across blood samples, T cells had a median count of approximately 130,000. Overall study findings and caveats: Better survival was predicted when blood TCR clonality before treatment fell below the median.

The authors spiked synthetic TCR analog templates into each PCR. Sequenced by immunoSEQ multiplex PCR; TCRdb stores in-frame clones only, minus some. The table shows tens of thousands of clones, with 79% occurring only once. The sample's time point: pretreatment peripheral blood. V lost 9 bases to trimming and J lost 3 bases; unmatched junction nucleotides: 11. This CDR3 contains 17 residues. Germline V gene lookup returns CDR1 SGHNT and CDR2 YYREEE (reference sequence). The clonotype was recovered from a man between 65 and 85 years old with urothelial cancer. The sequences come from PBMCs, collected around atezolizumab (anti-PD-L1) treatment. The genes are TRBV5-4 and TRBJ2-5, with 16 positions matching TRBD2. CDR3 sequence reads: CANRPGLAGGSEETQYF. DNA for the CDR3: TGTGCCAACAGGCCGGGACTAGCGGGAGGGAGTGAAGAGACCCAGTACTTC. Complete variable domain (other parts from reference TRBV5-4 and TRBJ2-5): ETGVTQSPTHLIKTRGQQVTLRCSSQSGHNTVSWYQQALGQGPQFIFQYYREEENGRGNFPPRFSGLQFPNYSSELNVNALELDDSALYLCANRPGLAGGSEETQYFGPGTRLLVL.